This TCR beta chain was found in a study of cytomegalovirus exposure and HLA in healthy donors. The CDR3 is made up of 16 amino acids. Germline CDR1 reads SGDLS; CDR2 reads YYNGEE. V gave up 3 bases and J gave up 4 bases; unmatched junction bases: 4. Notes on the study in general: Published work reported that the classifier diagnosed cytomegalovirus status with high specificity and sensitivity.

The method was immunoSEQ multiplex PCR; TCRdb's version includes in-frame clones alone and lacks a portion of them. The sample includes about 160,000 clones, about nine tenths of them seen just once. A remark on this clone: As yet, its antigen is unknown.

The donors were part of the validation cohort, which consisted of under 150 subjects and was separate from the first cohort of 666 subjects. The TCR sequence derives from a woman in her twenties or thirties in good health and CMV-seronegative. Material: PBMCs. This chain uses TRBV9 with TRBJ2-5; 15 bases are a match to TRBD2. The CDR3 coding sequence is TGTGCCAGCAGCGGAGGGACTAGCGGGAGGAGAGAGACCCAGTACTTC. Encoded protein: CASSGGTSGRRETQYF.